The sequence of this T cell receptor beta chain was determined in a study of T cells in Graves' hyperthyroidism and ophthalmopathy. At the level of the study: At the time of initial diagnosis and before any treatment, peripheral blood was collected.

Trimming removed 4 bases at V and 9 bases at J, with 13 bases between. CDR3 length: 14 residues. Germline V gene sequence: CDR1 MNHEY, CDR2 SVGEGT. Criteria for exclusion of patients were uncontrolled infection, other autoimmune disease, pregnancy or lactation. From RNA transcripts, TCR beta CDR3 regions were amplified. The primer set for the first-round RT-PCR of the TCR CDR3 was HTBI. TCRdb independently ran MiXCR on the multiplex PCR reads; one entry per CDR3 protein. Found here are 600,000 to 900,000 distinct CDR3 sequences, roughly 17% of them singletons; the top ten hold under 10%. The chain combines TRBV6-2 or TRBV6-3 with TRBJ1-6, with TRBD1 as a possible D gene (5 bases). The sequence derives from a man aged 18 to 29 with Graves' hyperthyroidism. Sequencing was carried out using blood. The CDR3 DNA reads TGTGCCAGCAGTTTATCCCCAGGGTTTTCACCCCTCCACTTT. Amino acids: CASSLSPGFSPLHF.